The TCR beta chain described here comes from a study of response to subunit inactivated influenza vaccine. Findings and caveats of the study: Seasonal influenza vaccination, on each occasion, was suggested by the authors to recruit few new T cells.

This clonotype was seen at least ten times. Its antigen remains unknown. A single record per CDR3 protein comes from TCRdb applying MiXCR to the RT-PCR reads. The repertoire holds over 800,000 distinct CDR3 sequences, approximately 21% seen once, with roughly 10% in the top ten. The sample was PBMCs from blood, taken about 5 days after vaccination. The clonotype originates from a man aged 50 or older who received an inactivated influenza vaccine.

The DNA for the CDR3 is TGTGCCAGCACTCTAGGAGGGATGATTCAAGAGACCCAGTACTTC. As protein: CASTLGGMIQETQYF. The chain has TRBV2 and TRBJ2-5, with D possibly being TRBD2 (6 bases). The CDR3 contains 15 residues. CDR1 SNHLY and CDR2 FYNNEI come from the germline V gene. The V gene lost 7 bases and the J gene lost 2 bases, with 17 bases spanning the gap.